The 4 T cell receptor beta chains reported below all come from one sample, sequenced in a study of blood T cell repertoires in COVID-19. TCRdb's copy holds only in-frame clones and misses some; the assay was immunoSEQ multiplex PCR. The data hold about 50,000 clones, with around 82% observed a single time. Sequenced material: peripheral blood. These TCRs come from a woman of 80 years or more with acute or convalescent COVID-19.

The genes are TRBV5-1 and TRBJ2-1; TRBD2 matches at 7 bases. The CDR3 covers 15 residues. J was trimmed by 1 base and V by 3 bases; bases with no gene match: 4. Germline CDR1 SGHRS, CDR2 YFSETQ. The CDR3 DNA follows: TGCGCCAGCAGCTCCCGGGGAGGGTCCTACAATGAGCAGTTCTTC. Translation gives CASSSRGGSYNEQFF.

This chain joins TRBV19 and TRBJ1-4; D is uncertain. This CDR3 contains 14 residues. Germline assignment: CDR1 LNHDA and CDR2 SQIVND (reference sequence). V was trimmed by 6 bases and J by 1 base, leaving 9 bases between them. The CDR3 sequence: CASSQTGTNEKLFF. DNA of the CDR3: TGTGCCAGTAGCCAGACGGGAACTAATGAAAAACTGTTTTTT.

The chain has TRBV30 and TRBJ1-2; 10 nucleotides line up with TRBD1. The V gene's germline CDR1 is GTSNPN and CDR2 SVGIG (reference sequence). The CDR3 spans 13 residues. Trimming cost V 4 bases and J 8 bases; bases outside gene matches: 7. In DNA form, the CDR3 reads TGTGCCTGGAATAGACAGGGGGCAGGCGGCTACACCTTC. Translating gives CAWNRQGAGGYTF.

The chain is built from TRBV5-1 and TRBJ2-7; 8 bases fit TRBD1. V shed 0 bases, J shed 0 bases, and the junction held 2 bases outside the gene matches. The V gene's germline CDR1 is SGHRS and CDR2 YFSETQ. This CDR3 is built from 15 residues. The CDR3 is CASSLDGQGSYEQYF. CDR3 DNA: TGCGCCAGCAGCTTGGACGGACAGGGCTCCTACGAGCAGTACTTC.